The 27 T cell receptor beta chains presented below share a single source sample, sequenced in a study of T cells after yellow fever vaccination. TCRdb used MiXCR to reprocess the 5' RACE reads, holding one entry per CDR3 protein. The table records a few hundred thousand distinct CDR3 sequences, around 6.8% of them present only once. Sequenced material: PBMCs, taken about 41 days after the first yellow fever vaccination. Receptor source: a man younger than 35 who received the YFV17D yellow fever vaccine.

This clonotype came up a few times. V usage is TRBV28 and J usage is TRBJ1-2; 8 bases map to TRBD1. The V segment lost 6 bases and the J segment 4 bases; nucleotides outside the gene matches: 10. CDR3 size: 15 residues. The germline gives CDR1 MDHEN, CDR2 SYDVKM. In DNA, the CDR3 is TGTGCCAGCAGAGTACAGGGGGGGGACGGCTATGGCTACACCTTC. Translated, it gives CASRVQGGDGYGYTF.

This clonotype was detected ten times or more. The V and J genes are TRBV5-1 and TRBJ2-3; TRBD2 aligns across 9 bases. Germline CDR1 and CDR2: SGHRS and YFSETQ. The J segment lost 0 bases and the V segment lost 0 bases, leaving 2 bases of the junction unmatched. The CDR3 is 16 residues long. Here the CDR3 reads CASSLGLAGSTDTQYF. The CDR3 DNA reads TGCGCCAGCAGCTTGGGGCTAGCGGGAAGCACAGATACGCAGTATTTT.

The chain employs TRBV19 and TRBJ1-1, with 8 nucleotides matching TRBD1. With 3 bases clipped from V and 8 bases from J, the junction kept 2 bases outside the gene matches. Germline V lookup: CDR1 LNHDA, CDR2 SQIVND (reference sequence). CDR3 length equals 12 residues. This chain's CDR3 is CASSIPGGEAFF. Here the CDR3 DNA reads TGTGCCAGTAGTATCCCAGGGGGCGAAGCTTTCTTT.

The table lists this clonotype with many counts. The genes are TRBV5-1 and TRBJ2-3; weak D call: TRBD1 (6 bases). Germline V lookup: CDR1 SGHRS, CDR2 YFSETQ. This CDR3 comprises 15 residues. Trimming stripped 1 base from V and 7 bases from J, with 16 bases between. Written as DNA, the CDR3 is TGCGCCAGCAGCTTGTCCCAGGGGAGTATGTATACGCAGTATTTT. Its protein is CASSLSQGSMYTQYF.

The CDR3 bases are TGCAGTGCAAATCTAGGGAGCACAGATACGCAGTATTTT. Protein: CSANLGSTDTQYF. This sequence joins TRBV20-1 and TRBJ2-3; D ambiguous. The germline V gene has CDR1 DFQATT and CDR2 SNEGSKA (reference sequence). This CDR3 contains 13 residues. V shed 6 bases and J shed 0 bases, with 10 bases lying between them.

This clonotype was counted only a few times. The chain is built from TRBV30 and TRBJ2-7; 11 bases fit TRBD2. The CDR3 length is 12 residues. The trim removed 8 bases at V and 1 base at J, leaving 1 base unmatched. Germline V gives CDR1 GTSNPN, CDR2 SVGIG (reference sequence). The CDR3 spells CATSGGSYEQYF. CDR3 DNA sequence: TGTGCCACTAGCGGGGGTTCCTACGAGCAGTACTTC.

This chain connects TRBV19 to TRBJ1-6, with D tentatively TRBD1 (5 bases). V lost 3 bases to trimming and J lost 8 bases, with 11 bases between them. Germline V gives CDR1 LNHDA, CDR2 SQIVND (reference sequence). The CDR3 totals 14 residues. The CDR3 nucleotides read TGTGCCAGTAGTATCGGGACGCGGCATTCACCCCTCCACTTT. Translation gives CASSIGTRHSPLHF.

The V and J genes are TRBV18 and TRBJ2-2, with a weak D call TRBD1 (6 bases). The CDR3 has 16 amino acids. Trimming shortened V by 6 bases and J by 1 base, and 15 bases separated the two germline ends. CDR1 is KGHSH and CDR2 is LQKENI in the germline V gene. As DNA, the CDR3 is TGTGCCAGCTCGCAAAGCAGGGGTGTGAACACCGGGGAGCTGTTTTTT. It specifies CASSQSRGVNTGELFF.

This clonotype came up many times. This chain uses TRBV20-1 with TRBJ2-3; the D gene could be TRBD1 or TRBD2 (5 bases each). With 6 bases removed from V and 2 bases from J, the gap between germline ends came to 12 bases. CDR1 and CDR2 from the germline V gene are DFQATT and SNEGSKA (reference sequence). The CDR3 is 13 residues long. The chain's CDR3 is CSAPGPYTDTQYF. CDR3 bases: TGCAGTGCCCCGGGACCCTACACAGATACGCAGTATTTT.

The rearrangement uses TRBV20-1 and TRBJ2-3, with 8 bases identical to TRBD2. This CDR3 is 14 amino acids long. With V trimmed by 0 bases and J by 5 bases, 4 bases remained unmatched. The V gene's germline CDR1 is DFQATT and CDR2 SNEGSKA (reference sequence). CDR3 sequence: CSARDGGAGDTQYF. CDR3 sequence (DNA): TGCAGTGCTAGAGACGGGGGGGCAGGAGATACGCAGTATTTT.

In its sample, this clonotype was seen a few times. V usage is TRBV25-1 and J usage is TRBJ2-7, with D perhaps matching TRBD2 (5 bases). Per the germline V gene, CDR1 is MGHDK and CDR2 is SYGVNS. The V end was cut by 3 bases, the J end by 5 bases, with 11 bases between. The CDR3 has 13 amino acids. The CDR3 reads CASSDWRSDEQYF. DNA of the CDR3: TGTGCCAGCAGTGACTGGAGGAGCGACGAGCAGTACTTC.

This clonotype was detected a few times. V is TRBV6-4 and J is TRBJ2-2; D may be TRBD1 (6 bases). Trimming pared 6 bases from V and 5 bases from J, leaving 13 bases between. Germline-derived CDR1 and CDR2 are MRHNA and SNTAGT. The CDR3 is 14 amino acids. The CDR3 DNA reads as TGTGCCAGCAGCCTCGGACAGTCAACCGGGGAGCTGTTTTTT. Translation: CASSLGQSTGELFF.

This clonotype showed up many times. This sequence joins TRBV5-1 and TRBJ2-3, with D perhaps TRBD1 or TRBD2 (5 bases each). Germline V lookup: CDR1 SGHRS, CDR2 YFSETQ. The germline V and J ends were trimmed by 5 bases and 2 bases, with 15 bases remaining between them. CDR3 length equals 15 residues. The DNA for the CDR3 is TGCGCCAGCAGGGGACCTACTCTAAACACAGATACGCAGTATTTT. Translation gives CASRGPTLNTDTQYF.

This clonotype was observed a few times. The rearrangement joins TRBV18 to TRBJ2-5; the D is unclear. V dropped 0 bases and J dropped 2 bases, with 4 bases sitting between them. This CDR3 is 13 amino acids long. The germline V gene has CDR1 KGHSH and CDR2 LQKENI. The CDR3 sequence: CASSPPVQETQYF. The CDR3 coding sequence is TGTGCCAGCTCACCACCAGTTCAAGAGACCCAGTACTTC.

This clonotype has a handful of counts. The rearrangement links TRBV7-6 to TRBJ2-5; 9 bases match TRBD2. After removal of 5 bases from V and 2 bases from J, the junction contained 9 bases not matched to a gene. CDR1 and CDR2 (germline): SGHVS, FNYEAQ. CDR3 length: 16 residues. CDR3 coding DNA: TGTGCCAGCAGCCCCCCCCGGACTAGCGTACAAGAGACCCAGTACTTC. Translated, it gives CASSPPRTSVQETQYF. Filled out from reference TRBV7-6 and TRBJ2-5, the complete variable domain reads GAGVSQSPRYKVTKRGQDVALRCDPISGHVSLYWYRQALGQGPEFLTYFNYEAQQDKSGLPNDRFSAERPEGSISTLTIQRTEQRDSAMYRCASSPPRTSVQETQYFGPGTRLLVL.

This clonotype was counted between two and nine times. J is TRBJ1-5 and V is TRBV7-8; no clear D. CDR1 is SGHVS, CDR2 FQNEAQ, per germline. The CDR3 extends over 16 amino acids. Deletions cut 1 base from V and 0 bases from J, with 10 bases between. Here the CDR3 reads CASSLDLQYSNQPQHF. Here the CDR3 DNA reads TGTGCCAGCAGCTTAGATTTGCAGTATAGCAATCAGCCCCAGCATTTT. The whole variable domain, filled in from reference TRBV7-8 and TRBJ1-5, reads GAGVSQSPRYKVAKRGQDVALRCDPISGHVSLFWYQQALGQGPEFLTYFQNEAQLDKSGLPSDRFFAERPEGSVSTLKIQRTQQEDSAVYLCASSLDLQYSNQPQHFGDGTRLSIL.

This sequence joins TRBV7-2 and TRBJ2-7; maybe TRBD1 (6 bases). The CDR3 sequence is 15 residues long. CDR1 and CDR2 (germline): SGHTA, FQGNSA. V was shortened by 1 base and J by 4 bases, with 14 bases between the two germline ends. The CDR3 DNA follows: TGTGCCAGCAGCTTAGAGGCGGACAGAGTTTACGAGCAGTACTTC. Protein: CASSLEADRVYEQYF.

This clonotype showed up many times. The chain employs TRBV6-5 and TRBJ2-7; D unclear. Trimming took 0 bases from V and 3 from J, leaving 9 bases between them. Per germline, CDR1 MNHEY and CDR2 SVGAGI. This CDR3 has 14 amino acids. CDR3 region: CASSYSRQYYEQYF. For the CDR3, the DNA is TGTGCCAGCAGTTACTCGCGGCAGTACTACGAGCAGTACTTC.

The chain employs TRBV29-1 and TRBJ2-4, with D perhaps matching TRBD1 (6 bases). This CDR3 is 13 amino acids long. Trimming left V 7 bases short and J 3 bases short, with 13 bases between. CDR1 and CDR2 (germline): SQVTM, ANQGSEA. The CDR3 loop reads CSAVDRIKNIQYF. CDR3 bases: TGCAGCGCGGTGGACAGAATCAAAAACATTCAGTACTTC. Using reference TRBV29-1 and TRBJ2-4 for the parts outside the CDR3, the full variable domain is SAVISQKPSRDICQRGTSLTIQCQVDSQVTMMFWYRQQPGQSLTLIATANQGSEATYESGFVIDKFPISRPNLTFSTLTVSNMSPEDSSIYLCSAVDRIKNIQYFGAGTRLSVL.

V is TRBV6-1 and J is TRBJ1-5, with a tentative D call TRBD1 (5 bases). The CDR3 totals 17 residues. V lost 1 base to trimming and J lost 0 bases, with 13 bases between them. The germline V gene encodes CDR1 MNHNS and CDR2 SASEGT. CDR3 coding DNA: TGTGCCAGCAGTGAAGAGGAGGGGTGGGTTAGCAATCAGCCCCAGCATTTT. Translation: CASSEEEGWVSNQPQHF.

This clonotype was recorded many times. CDR3 loop: CASRQPGLGEQYF. The CDR3 DNA is TGTGCCAGCAGACAACCGGGACTAGGCGAGCAGTACTTC. The rearrangement links TRBV12-3 or TRBV12-4 to TRBJ2-7; 8 bases are a match to TRBD2. The V and J ends lost 6 bases and 6 bases, in that order; junction bases with no gene match: 7. CDR3 size: 13 residues.

This clonotype was seen only a few times. This chain uses TRBV11-1 with TRBJ2-5; maybe TRBD2 (5 bases). From germline, CDR1 is SGHAT and CDR2 FQDESV (reference sequence). The CDR3 loop spans 14 amino acids. With 5 bases removed from V and 3 bases from J, the gap between germline ends came to 13 bases. Here the CDR3 DNA reads TGTGCCAGCAGCACCCGACGGGGAAAAGAGACCCAGTACTTC. It is translated as CASSTRRGKETQYF.

The chain uses TRBV20-1 and TRBJ1-4; 9 positions agree with TRBD1. V lost 5 bases, J lost 8 bases, and 9 bases stayed unmatched. Germline assignment: CDR1 DFQATT and CDR2 SNEGSKA (reference sequence). CDR3 length: 14 residues. The CDR3 sequence: CSAARDREGEKLFF. CDR3 sequence (DNA): TGCAGTGCTGCCCGGGACAGGGAAGGAGAAAAACTGTTTTTT.

A few counts support this clonotype. The CDR3 region has the DNA TGTGCCAGCAGCTTAGCCCGGGGACAGGGAAGTACTGAAGCTTTCTTT. It specifies CASSLARGQGSTEAFF. This chain links TRBV7-8 with TRBJ1-1; TRBD1 matches at 9 bases. CDR1 is SGHVS and CDR2 is FQNEAQ in the germline V gene. Trimming cost V 0 bases and J 5 bases; bases outside gene matches: 7. There are 16 residues in the CDR3. Full variable domain (rest looked up from reference TRBV7-8 and TRBJ1-1): GAGVSQSPRYKVAKRGQDVALRCDPISGHVSLFWYQQALGQGPEFLTYFQNEAQLDKSGLPSDRFFAERPEGSVSTLKIQRTQQEDSAVYLCASSLARGQGSTEAFFGQGTRLTVV.

This clonotype was counted ten times or more. The V call is TRBV5-1, the J call TRBJ2-5, with a weak D call TRBD1 (6 bases). Deletions cut 4 bases from V and 2 bases from J, with 18 bases between. The CDR3 has 16 residues. The germline gives CDR1 SGHRS, CDR2 YFSETQ. CDR3 in amino acids: CASSPWGQPSQETQYF. In nucleotides, the CDR3 is TGCGCCAGCAGCCCGTGGGGACAACCTTCTCAAGAGACCCAGTACTTC.

The V call is TRBV5-1, the J call TRBJ1-4; D is unclear. Trimming stripped 4 bases from V and 3 bases from J, with 7 bases between. CDR1 is SGHRS, CDR2 YFSETQ, per germline. The CDR3 has 13 amino acids. The CDR3 DNA follows: TGCGCCAGCAGCCCTCAGGCTAATGAAAAACTGTTTTTT. Its protein product is CASSPQANEKLFF. Looking up the rest from reference TRBV5-1 and TRBJ1-4 gives the full variable domain: KAGVTQTPRYLIKTRGQQVTLSCSPISGHRSVSWYQQTPGQGLQFLFEYFSETQRNKGNFPGRFSGRQFSNSRSEMNVSTLELGDSALYLCASSPQANEKLFFGSGTQLSVL.

The CDR3 bases are TGCAGTGCTACCCCAGGGGGCCTCGAGACCCAGTACTTC. Translating it yields CSATPGGLETQYF. The rearrangement links TRBV20-1 to TRBJ2-5; 8 bases line up with TRBD1. V was pared by 4 bases and J by 5 bases, with 6 bases of the junction left unmatched. This CDR3 contains 13 residues. Germline-derived CDR1 and CDR2 are DFQATT and SNEGSKA (reference sequence).